The entry that follows covers one T cell receptor beta chain sequence. The V gene's germline CDR1 is MNHEY and CDR2 SVGEGT. The V and J ends lost 2 bases and 7 bases, in that order; junction bases with no gene match: 16. The CDR3 extends over 17 amino acids. The data were obtained in a study of blood T cell repertoires in COVID-19. TCRdb's table, derived via immunoSEQ multiplex PCR, lists solely in-frame clones and lacks some. The sample records 300,000 or so clones, approximately 92% being singletons. This sequence originates from a woman aged 25 to 45 who had recovered from COVID-19. This rearrangement joins TRBV6-2 or TRBV6-3 to TRBJ2-7; TRBD2 matches 8 bases. The source material was PBMCs or T cells enriched from blood (not recorded which). For the CDR3, the DNA is TGTGCCAGCAGTTACCGATTAGGCACTAGCGGTACGGGGGAGCAGTACTTC. Its protein product is CASSYRLGTSGTGEQYF.